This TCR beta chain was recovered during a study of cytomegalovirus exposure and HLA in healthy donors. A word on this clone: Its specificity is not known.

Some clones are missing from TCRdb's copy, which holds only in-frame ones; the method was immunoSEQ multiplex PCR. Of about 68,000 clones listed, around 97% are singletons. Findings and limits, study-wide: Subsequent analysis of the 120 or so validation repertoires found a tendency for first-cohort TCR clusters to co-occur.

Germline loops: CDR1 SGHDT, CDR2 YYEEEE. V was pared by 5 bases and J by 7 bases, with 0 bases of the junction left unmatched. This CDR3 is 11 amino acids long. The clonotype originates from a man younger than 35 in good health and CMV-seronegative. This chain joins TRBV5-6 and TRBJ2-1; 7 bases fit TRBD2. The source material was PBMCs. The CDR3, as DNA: TGTGCCAGCAGTAGCGGGAATGAGCAGTTCTTC. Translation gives CASSSGNEQFF.